The clone carrying this TCR beta chain was observed a handful of times. No antigen is known for it. This sample was taken from a study of cytomegalovirus exposure and HLA in healthy donors. Study results and limitations: Cytomegalovirus-associated status was assigned to some 160 TCR beta chains. Usually a TCR sequence was rare, but some public TCRs were found in many donors. In vitro assays verified that a few CMV-associated chains recognized CMV antigens specifically. A classifier reportedly called cytomegalovirus status with high sensitivity and specificity.

Method: immunoSEQ multiplex PCR; TCRdb's copy keeps in-frame clones and lacks some. Of fewer than 400,000 clones listed, 75% to 90% are singletons. What was sequenced was PBMCs. The clonotype originates from a woman younger than 30 in good health and CMV-seronegative.

The CDR3, as DNA: TGTGCCAGCAGACAGGGGCAAAACTCCTACGAGCAGTACTTC. Translation gives CASRQGQNSYEQYF. The rearrangement joins TRBV6-6 to TRBJ2-7, with 7 bases that match TRBD1. Germline lookup yields CDR1 MNHNY and CDR2 SVGAGI (reference sequence). The CDR3 runs to 14 residues. V dropped 6 bases and J dropped 0; count of bases not matched to a gene: 5.